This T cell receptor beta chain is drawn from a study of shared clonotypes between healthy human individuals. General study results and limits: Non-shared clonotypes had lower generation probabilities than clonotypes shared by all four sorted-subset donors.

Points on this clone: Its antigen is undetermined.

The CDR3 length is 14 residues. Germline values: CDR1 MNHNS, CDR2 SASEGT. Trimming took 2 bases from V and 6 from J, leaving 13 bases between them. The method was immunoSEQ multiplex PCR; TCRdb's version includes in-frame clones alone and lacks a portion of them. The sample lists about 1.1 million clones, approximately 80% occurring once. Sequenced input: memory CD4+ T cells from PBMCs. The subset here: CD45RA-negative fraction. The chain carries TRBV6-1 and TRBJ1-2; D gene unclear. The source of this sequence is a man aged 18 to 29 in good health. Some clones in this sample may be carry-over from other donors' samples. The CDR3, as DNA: TGTGCCAGCAGTGAAACTTTTAGGAGCGATGGCTACACCTTC. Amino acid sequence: CASSETFRSDGYTF.